Each of the 23 T cell receptor beta chains below was sequenced from the same sample in a study of blood T cell repertoires in COVID-19. Generated by immunoSEQ multiplex PCR, the TCRdb table keeps only in-frame clones and is missing some. The table lists a few hundred thousand clones, roughly 90% of them singletons, with roughly 0.86% in the top ten. Sequenced material: PBMCs or T cells enriched from blood (not recorded which). These receptor sequences come from a woman in her thirties or forties who had been exposed to COVID-19.

This sequence joins TRBV7-2 and TRBJ1-1; D is perhaps TRBD1 (5 bases). V was shortened by 3 bases and J by 7 bases, with 12 bases between the two germline ends. Per the germline V gene, CDR1 is SGHTA and CDR2 is FQGNSA. The CDR3 is made up of 13 amino acids. In DNA, the CDR3 is TGTGCCAGCAGCTTGAGGACGACAGATGAAGCTTTCTTT. Translation: CASSLRTTDEAFF.

V gene TRBV19 combines with J gene TRBJ2-4, with 9 bases matching TRBD1. With V trimmed by 6 bases and J by 1 base, 10 bases remained unmatched. This CDR3 is 17 amino acids long. Germline CDR1 and CDR2: LNHDA and SQIVND (reference sequence). In DNA, the CDR3 is TGTGCCAGTAGCTCTACAGGGGGCGGTGAGGCCAAAAACATTCAGTACTTC. Translated, it gives CASSSTGGGEAKNIQYF.

This chain connects TRBV5-8 to TRBJ2-1; D possibly corresponds to TRBD1 (6 bases). CDR3 size: 14 residues. V was shortened by 2 bases and J by 1 base, with 7 bases between the two germline ends. Germline CDR1 SGHTS, CDR2 YDEGEE. The CDR3 loop is CASSLGQSYNEQFF. The CDR3 bases are TGTGCCAGCAGCTTAGGACAGTCCTACAATGAGCAGTTCTTC.

The V gene is TRBV3-1 (or the pseudogene TRBV3-2), the J gene TRBJ1-4; 8 bases are shared with TRBD1. The trim removed 5 bases at V and 7 bases at J, leaving 9 bases unmatched. Germline CDR1 reads LGHDT; CDR2 reads YNNKEL (reference sequence). The CDR3 runs 15 residues. The CDR3 protein is CASSMNSGGFEKLFF. For the CDR3, the DNA is TGTGCCAGCAGCATGAACTCAGGGGGCTTTGAAAAACTGTTTTTT.

This chain uses TRBV5-1 with TRBJ2-7; possibly TRBD2 for D (5 bases). This CDR3 spans 13 amino acids. CDR1 and CDR2 from the germline V gene are SGHRS and YFSETQ. V shed 5 bases and J shed 1 base, with 10 bases lying between them. In DNA form, the CDR3 reads TGCGCCAGCAGGTCGGGATCATCCTACGAGCAGTACTTC. Translating it yields CASRSGSSYEQYF. The complete variable domain, with remaining parts taken from reference TRBV5-1 and TRBJ2-7, reads KAGVTQTPRYLIKTRGQQVTLSCSPISGHRSVSWYQQTPGQGLQFLFEYFSETQRNKGNFPGRFSGRQFSNSRSEMNVSTLELGDSALYLCASRSGSSYEQYFGPGTRLTVT.

The gene calls are TRBV7-5 and TRBJ1-4; whether TRBD1, the table's D call, matches the DNA was not checked. TRBV7-5 is deemed a pseudogene. The length of the CDR3 is 17 residues. The CDR3 protein is CVRSFPCFGTGDEKLFF. The CDR3 DNA follows: TGTGTCAGAAGCTTTCCTTGTTTCGGGACAGGGGACGAAAAACTGTTTTTT.

This clone was detected only once. This sequence joins TRBV2 and TRBJ1-1, with a tentative D call TRBD1 (6 bases). Germline V gene lookup returns CDR1 SNHLY and CDR2 FYNNEI. Trimming removed 8 bases from V and 4 bases from J, with 17 bases in between. This CDR3 is 14 amino acids long. CDR3 region: CASVPGDPITEAFF. The DNA of the CDR3 is TGTGCCAGCGTACCAGGGGACCCGATCACTGAAGCTTTCTTT.

The chain has TRBV11-2 and TRBJ2-1, with 7 bases that match TRBD2. The CDR3 contains 18 residues. V was pared by 6 bases and J by 3 bases, with 17 bases of the junction left unmatched. From germline, CDR1 is SGHAT and CDR2 FQNNGV. As DNA, the CDR3 is TGTGCCAGCAGTTCCCACCTGCGGGGGATTCTAGGCTACAATGAGCAGTTCTTC. Its protein is CASSSHLRGILGYNEQFF.

The gene calls are TRBV5-6 and TRBJ2-5; 8 bases match TRBD2. This CDR3 is 18 amino acids long. Trimming cost V 0 bases and J 5 bases; bases outside gene matches: 15. CDR1 and CDR2 from the germline V gene are SGHDT and YYEEEE. The CDR3 sequence: CASSLAGGDRGGMETQYF. DNA of the CDR3: TGTGCCAGCAGCTTGGCCGGAGGGGACCGGGGGGGCATGGAGACCCAGTACTTC. Variable domain in full (rest from reference TRBV5-6 and TRBJ2-5): DAGVTQSPTHLIKTRGQQVTLRCSPKSGHDTVSWYQQALGQGPQFIFQYYEEEERQRGNFPDRFSGHQFPNYSSELNVNALLLGDSALYLCASSLAGGDRGGMETQYFGPGTRLLVL.

The chain is built from TRBV25-1 and TRBJ1-4; D may be TRBD1 (5 bases). Trimming took off 5 bases at V and 7 bases at J, with 11 bases between the two ends. The CDR3 loop spans 13 amino acids. The germline V gene encodes CDR1 MGHDK and CDR2 SYGVNS. The CDR3 spells CASSRGRGEKLFF. The CDR3 nucleotides read TGTGCCAGCAGTCGAGGGAGGGGTGAAAAACTGTTTTTT.

J is TRBJ1-2 and V is TRBV27; D not certain. The CDR3 runs 15 residues. Germline CDR1 is MNHEY and CDR2 is SMNVEV (reference sequence). V was shortened by 8 bases and J by 0 bases, with 16 bases between the two germline ends. The chain's CDR3 is CASHTRRGANYGYTF. The CDR3 coding sequence is TGTGCCAGCCATACTCGACGGGGAGCTAACTATGGCTACACCTTC.

This chain links TRBV29-1 with TRBJ1-2; D possibly corresponds to TRBD1 (6 bases). The V end lost 4 bases, the J end lost 4 bases, and 7 bases lay between the germline ends. This CDR3 is 11 amino acids long. Per the germline V gene, CDR1 is SQVTM and CDR2 is ANQGSEA. The CDR3 spells CSVGGGYGYTF. The DNA of the CDR3 is TGCAGCGTTGGAGGGGGCTATGGCTACACCTTC.

The chain links TRBV29-1 to TRBJ1-1; 7 bases map to TRBD1. With V trimmed by 2 bases and J by 1 base, 1 base remained unmatched. Germline V gene lookup returns CDR1 SQVTM and CDR2 ANQGSEA. The CDR3 is made up of 13 amino acids. CDR3: CSVERDRNTEAFF. The CDR3 DNA sequence: TGCAGCGTTGAAAGGGACAGGAACACTGAAGCTTTCTTT.

The count of this clone is one. This sequence joins TRBV19 and TRBJ1-2; D perhaps matches TRBD1 (5 bases). In germline, CDR1 is LNHDA, CDR2 SQIVND (reference sequence). V lost 2 bases to trimming and J lost 3 bases, with 16 bases between them. The CDR3 length is 16 residues. The CDR3 sequence: CASSIQGSGRYYGYTF. CDR3 DNA sequence: TGTGCCAGTAGTATACAAGGGTCAGGGAGGTACTATGGCTACACCTTC.

The V and J genes are TRBV4-2 and TRBJ2-6, with 12 nucleotides matching TRBD2. Germline V gene sequence: CDR1 LGHNA, CDR2 YNFKEQ. J was trimmed by 0 bases and V by 1 base; bases with no gene match: 4. The CDR3 consists of 19 residues. The CDR3 DNA is TGTGCCAGCAGCCAAGGAGGGACTAGCGGGTACTCTGGGGCCAACGTCCTGACTTTC. Its protein is CASSQGGTSGYSGANVLTF.

The chain joins TRBV10-3 to TRBJ2-5; D may be TRBD1 (5 bases). The CDR3 is 16 residues long. Germline CDR1 is ENHRY and CDR2 is SYGVKD. V lost 0 bases, J lost 2 bases, and 13 bases lay in between. CDR3 DNA: TGTGCCATCAGTGAGTCTTGGCAGGGTAAACAAGAGACCCAGTACTTC. It specifies CAISESWQGKQETQYF.

The genes are TRBV7-9 and TRBJ1-3; 7 positions agree with TRBD1. This CDR3 has 17 residues. Germline lookup yields CDR1 SEHNR and CDR2 FQNEAQ (reference sequence). The junction had 10 bases not matched to a gene; V was cut back by 5 bases and J by 0 bases. DNA for the CDR3: TGTGCCAGCAGCGGGGACAGACCCGTAAGCTCTGGAAACACCATATATTTT. It codes for CASSGDRPVSSGNTIYF.

The chain couples TRBV24-1 to TRBJ2-3; TRBD1 agrees at 8 bases. This CDR3 contains 17 residues. The ends lost 0 bases at V and 0 bases at J; junction bases unmatched: 4. CDR1 and CDR2 (germline): KGHDR, SFDVKD. The CDR3 reads CATSDLTGTGSTDTQYF. For the CDR3, the DNA is TGTGCCACCAGTGATTTGACCGGGACAGGTAGCACAGATACGCAGTATTTT.

The rearrangement joins TRBV27 to TRBJ1-6; TRBD1 is a possible D gene (5 bases). Trimming shortened V by 6 bases and J by 7 bases, and 10 bases separated the two germline ends. The CDR3 extends over 13 amino acids. CDR1 MNHEY and CDR2 SMNVEV come from the germline V gene (reference sequence). The CDR3 loop reads CASSRVSNSPLHF. CDR3 DNA: TGTGCCAGCAGCAGGGTATCGAATTCACCCCTCCACTTT.

The table lists this clone with a count of one. V usage is TRBV5-1 and J usage is TRBJ1-2; TRBD1 agrees at 10 bases. The CDR3 is 15 amino acids. Per the germline V gene, CDR1 is SGHRS and CDR2 is YFSETQ. V shed 4 bases and J 6 bases; nucleotides not matched to a gene: 9. Written as DNA, the CDR3 is TGCGCCAGCAGCAAAGACAGGGGGCAACGAGATGGCTACACCTTC. Translated: CASSKDRGQRDGYTF.

J is TRBJ1-2 and V is TRBV5-6; D is perhaps TRBD1 (6 bases). The V and J ends lost 5 bases and 4 bases respectively, with 18 bases between them. CDR1 and CDR2 from the germline V gene are SGHDT and YYEEEE. This CDR3 is built from 15 residues. The CDR3 sequence is CASRHPQGAGYGYTF. The CDR3 DNA reads as TGTGCCAGCAGGCACCCACAGGGAGCTGGCTATGGCTACACCTTC.

A single count supports this clone. The CDR3 loop reads CASSLGQVVNTEAFF. CDR3 nucleotides: TGTGCCAGCAGCTTAGGACAGGTTGTGAACACTGAAGCTTTCTTT. This chain connects TRBV7-2 to TRBJ1-1; a weak D match, TRBD1 (6 bases). CDR3 length: 15 amino acids. Germline V gene data show CDR1 as SGHTA and CDR2 as FQGNSA. Trimming stripped 1 base from V and 0 bases from J, with 9 bases between. Combining the CDR3 with reference TRBV7-2 and TRBJ1-1 gives the whole variable domain GAGVSQSPSNKVTEKGKDVELRCDPISGHTALYWYRQSLGQGLEFLIYFQGNSAPDKSGLPSDRFSAERTGGSVSTLTIQRTQQEDSAVYLCASSLGQVVNTEAFFGQGTRLTVV.

This chain connects TRBV18 to TRBJ1-2; unclear D gene. Looked up from germline, CDR1 is KGHSH and CDR2 is LQKENI. The CDR3 consists of 13 residues. V lost 0 bases, J lost 6 bases, and 8 bases lay in between. CDR3 sequence: CASSPPLRDGYTF. For the CDR3, the DNA is TGTGCCAGCTCACCACCTCTGCGGGATGGCTACACCTTC.